This TCR beta chain emerged from a study of T-cell reconstitution after alpha-beta-depleted transplantation in children (dated by TCRdb to the mid-2010s). Study-level background: T-cell immune reconstitution after TCRalphabeta/CD19-depleted allogeneic hematopoietic cell transplantation in children was quantitatively tracked in the study by means of TCR repertoire profiling.

What the research found in general, with its limitations: The high TCRbeta diversity at day 60 in some patients was ascribed to recipient T cells and intrathymic progenitors that had survived conditioning. The frequencies of hyperexpanded clones fell over the following months, and after one year, T-cell counts and TCRbeta diversity were mostly attributed to newly produced T cells. About two months after transplant, the apparently early recovery of alphabetaT-cell counts reportedly depended on just several hundred clones that had expanded rapidly and came from non-depleted graft cells.

This clonotype has just a few counts. The clone's antigen remains unknown. Base qualities are missing; no much larger clone stands one base away. Via the germline V gene (reference sequence), CDR1 is DFQATT and CDR2 SNEGSKA. Counted from cysteine to phenylalanine, this CDR3 has 15 amino acids. The DNA shown is the 45-base CDR3, in frame from base 1. V trim: 6 bases; J trim: 0 bases; unmatched bases: 9. The treatment or condition label on this specimen signifies: allogeneic hematopoietic cell transplantation with graft depleted of TCRalphabeta T cells and CD19 B cells. The children who served as transplant recipients had been given grafts of TCRalphabeta/CD19-depleted allogeneic hematopoietic cells. To prepare the library, PCR was applied. The sequencer was an Illumina HiSeq 2500. To normalize quantification of the TCRbeta repertoire, the TCR libraries were built with molecular barcoding that relied on unique molecular identifiers. TCRdb redid the processing of the public reads, applying fastp at Q25 and MiXCR, and retained in-frame beta chains. Merged by CDR3 protein, the rows form single entries marked with the most common genes and DNA. Present in this sample are 670,000 or so distinct CDR3 sequences, around 13% of which were seen just once. Clones ranked in the top ten supply roughly 0.84% of the sample.

Rearrangement joined TRBV20-1 to TRBJ2-7, and TRBD1 matches 9 of the central bases. The sequencing used PBMCs, collected before TCRalphabeta/CD19-depleted stem cell transplant. This sequence was found in a girl aged 2 to 10 with congenital amegakaryocytic thrombocytopenia, due to receive a stem cell transplant. This receptor has the CDR3 CSARPGTGSSYEQYF. The DNA sequence reads TGCAGTGCCAGACCAGGGACAGGGAGCTCCTACGAGCAGTACTTC.